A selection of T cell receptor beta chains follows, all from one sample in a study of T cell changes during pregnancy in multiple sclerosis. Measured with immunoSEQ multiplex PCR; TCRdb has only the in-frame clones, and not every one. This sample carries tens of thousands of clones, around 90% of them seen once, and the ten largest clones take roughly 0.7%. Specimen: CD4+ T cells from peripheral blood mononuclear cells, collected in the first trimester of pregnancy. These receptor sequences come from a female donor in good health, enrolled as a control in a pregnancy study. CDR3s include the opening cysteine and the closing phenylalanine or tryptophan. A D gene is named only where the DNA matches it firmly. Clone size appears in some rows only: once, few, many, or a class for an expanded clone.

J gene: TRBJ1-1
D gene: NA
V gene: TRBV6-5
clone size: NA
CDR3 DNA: TGTGCCAGCAGTTACCGGGGGGCGAACACTGAAGCTTTCTTT
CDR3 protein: CASSYRGANTEAFF

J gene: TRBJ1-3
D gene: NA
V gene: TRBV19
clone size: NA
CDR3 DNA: TGTGCCAGTAGTATCCAAGGCGCAGGGGATACTGGAAACACCATATATTTT
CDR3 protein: CASSIQGAGDTGNTIYF

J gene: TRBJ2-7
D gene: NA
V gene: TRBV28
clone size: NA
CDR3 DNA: TGTGCCAGCACTCGGAGGGTTGAGAATACCTACGAGCAGTACTTC
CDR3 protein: CASTRRVENTYEQYF

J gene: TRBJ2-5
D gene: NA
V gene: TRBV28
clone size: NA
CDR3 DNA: TGTGCCAGCAGTTTGGTCGCGGGGAGAGAGACCCAGTACTTC
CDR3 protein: CASSLVAGRETQYF

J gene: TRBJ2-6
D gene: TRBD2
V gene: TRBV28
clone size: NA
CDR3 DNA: TGTGCCAGCAGCCTAAGGTATAGCGGGAGAGCTGGGGCCAACGTCCTGACTTTC
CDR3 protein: CASSLRYSGRAGANVLTF

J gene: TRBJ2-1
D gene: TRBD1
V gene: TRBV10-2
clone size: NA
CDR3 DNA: TGCGCCAGCGGACAACAGGGGAGCCATGAGCAGTTCTTC
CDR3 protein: CASGQQGSHEQFF

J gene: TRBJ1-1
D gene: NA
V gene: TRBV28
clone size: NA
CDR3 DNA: TGTGCCAGCAGTTTAGGGCGCGGGGGGACTGAAGCTTTCTTT
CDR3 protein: CASSLGRGGTEAFF

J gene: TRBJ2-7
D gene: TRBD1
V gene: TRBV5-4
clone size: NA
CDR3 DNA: TGTGCCAGCAGCTATCGACAGGGGGCGTACGAGCAGTACTTC
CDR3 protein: CASSYRQGAYEQYF

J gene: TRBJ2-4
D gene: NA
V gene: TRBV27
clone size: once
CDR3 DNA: TGTGCCAGCAGTTCTCTGATCCCAGACATTCAGTACTTC
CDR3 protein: CASSSLIPDIQYF

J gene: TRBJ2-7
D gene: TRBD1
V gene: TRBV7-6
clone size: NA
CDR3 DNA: TGTGCCAGCAGCTTATGGGGGACAGGGATGGGCGAGCAGTACTTC
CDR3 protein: CASSLWGTGMGEQYF

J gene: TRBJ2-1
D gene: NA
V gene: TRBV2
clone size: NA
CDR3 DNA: TGTGCCAGCATGTATGGAGGCGGGCCCGTCGGGCAGTTCTTC
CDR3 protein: CASMYGGGPVGQFF

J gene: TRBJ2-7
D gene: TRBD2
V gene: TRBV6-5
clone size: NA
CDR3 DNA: TGTGCCAGCAGTTACGCCCCTAGCGGGGGGTACGAGCAGTACTTC
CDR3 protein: CASSYAPSGGYEQYF

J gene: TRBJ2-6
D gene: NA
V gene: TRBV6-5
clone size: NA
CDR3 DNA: TGTGCCAGCAGTTCTACTGGGGCCAACGTCCTGACTTTC
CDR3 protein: CASSSTGANVLTF

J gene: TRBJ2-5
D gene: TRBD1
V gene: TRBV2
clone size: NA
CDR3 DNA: TGTGCCAGCAGTGCGATTCGGACAGGGAGGATTCGACAAGAGACCCAGTACTTC
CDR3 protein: CASSAIRTGRIRQETQYF

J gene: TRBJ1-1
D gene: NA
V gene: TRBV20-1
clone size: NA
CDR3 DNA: TGCAGTGCTAGTGGTTCAGGGGAAGCTTTCTTT
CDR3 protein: CSASGSGEAFF

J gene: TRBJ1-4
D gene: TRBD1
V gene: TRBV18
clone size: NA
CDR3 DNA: TGTGCCAGCTCACCCGGACAGGGGAGGGGAGAAAAACTGTTTTTT
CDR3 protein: CASSPGQGRGEKLFF

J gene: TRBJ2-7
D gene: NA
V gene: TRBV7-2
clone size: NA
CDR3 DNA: TGTGCCAGCAGTCGGACCGGACATGACACCTACGAGCAGTACTTC
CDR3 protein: CASSRTGHDTYEQYF

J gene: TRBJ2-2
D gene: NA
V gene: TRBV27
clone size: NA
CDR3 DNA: TGTGCCAGCAGTTTGGCTCTCGAGCGGAACACCGGGGAGCTGTTTTTT
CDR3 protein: CASSLALERNTGELFF

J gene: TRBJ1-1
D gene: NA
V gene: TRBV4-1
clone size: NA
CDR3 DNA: TGCGCCAGCAGCCAAGACGGGACTGGGGGAGCTTTCTTT
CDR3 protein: CASSQDGTGGAFF

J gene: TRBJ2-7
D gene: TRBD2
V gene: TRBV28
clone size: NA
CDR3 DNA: TGTGCCAGCAGTTGGGGGCGGGAGGGCGACGAGCAGTACTTC
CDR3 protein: CASSWGREGDEQYF

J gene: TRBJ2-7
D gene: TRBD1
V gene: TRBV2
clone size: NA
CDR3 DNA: TGTGCCAGCAGTGGTCCCGGGACAGGGAAATCAATCGACGAGCAGTACTTC
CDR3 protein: CASSGPGTGKSIDEQYF

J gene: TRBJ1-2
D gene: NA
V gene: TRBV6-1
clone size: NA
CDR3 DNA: TGTGCCAGCCCCAGCCCCTTAGGGGATGGCTACACCTTC
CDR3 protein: CASPSPLGDGYTF

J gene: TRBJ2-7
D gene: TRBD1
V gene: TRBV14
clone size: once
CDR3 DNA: TGTGCCAGCAGCCAGTACAGGGGCGAGCAGTACTTC
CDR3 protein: CASSQYRGEQYF

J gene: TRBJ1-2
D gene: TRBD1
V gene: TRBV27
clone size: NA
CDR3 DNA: TGTGCCAGCAGTCGTCAGGGGGCCTATGGCTACACCTTC
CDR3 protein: CASSRQGAYGYTF

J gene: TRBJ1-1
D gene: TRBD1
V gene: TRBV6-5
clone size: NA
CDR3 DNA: TGTGCCAGCAGTTTAGGACAGGCCACTGAAGCTTTCTTT
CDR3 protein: CASSLGQATEAFF

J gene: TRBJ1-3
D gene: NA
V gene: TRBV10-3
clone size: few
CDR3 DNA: TGTGCCATCAGTGAGTCGGAGGGAAACACCATATATTTT
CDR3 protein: CAISESEGNTIYF

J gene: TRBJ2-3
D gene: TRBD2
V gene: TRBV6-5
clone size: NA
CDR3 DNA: TGTGCCAGCAGACTAGCGGGGGGGCCAGGTACGCAGTATTTT
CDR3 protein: CASRLAGGPGTQYF

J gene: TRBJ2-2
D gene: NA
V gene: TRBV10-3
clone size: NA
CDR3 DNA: TGTGCCACCTCCCTCCTCGCCGGGGAGCTGTTTTTT
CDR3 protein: CATSLLAGELFF

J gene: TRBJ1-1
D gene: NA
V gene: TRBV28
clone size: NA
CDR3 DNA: TGTGCCAGCAGTACCTTCAGAGAAGCTTTCTTT
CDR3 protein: CASSTFREAFF

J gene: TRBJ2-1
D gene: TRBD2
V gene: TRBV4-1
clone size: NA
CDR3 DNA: TGCGCCAGCAGCCGCGTTCTCACCACTAGCGGGGGGCGCAATGAGCAGTTCTTC
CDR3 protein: CASSRVLTTSGGRNEQFF

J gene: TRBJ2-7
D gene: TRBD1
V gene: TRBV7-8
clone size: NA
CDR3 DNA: TGTGCCAGCAGCTTGGACAGGGAGCGAGAGCAGTACTTC
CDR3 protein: CASSLDREREQYF

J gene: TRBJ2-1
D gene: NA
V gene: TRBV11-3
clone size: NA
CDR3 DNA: TGTGCCAGCAGCCACAGGGTAGGGGATGAGCAGTTCTTC
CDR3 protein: CASSHRVGDEQFF

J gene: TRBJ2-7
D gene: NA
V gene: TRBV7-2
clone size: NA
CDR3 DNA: TGTGCCAGCAGCTGGGTGGGGGGCTACGAGCAGTACTTC
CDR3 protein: CASSWVGGYEQYF

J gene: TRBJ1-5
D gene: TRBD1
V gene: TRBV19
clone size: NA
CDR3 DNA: TGTGCCAGTAGTTTCGAACGGGACAGGGAATATAGCAATCAGCCCCAGCATTTT
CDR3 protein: CASSFERDREYSNQPQHF

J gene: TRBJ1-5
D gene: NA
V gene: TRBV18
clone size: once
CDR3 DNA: TGTGCCAGCCCTCCGGTACCGGGCAATCAGCCCCAGCATTTT
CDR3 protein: CASPPVPGNQPQHF

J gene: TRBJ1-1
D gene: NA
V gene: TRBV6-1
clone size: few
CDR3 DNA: TGTGCCAGCACCTTGACAGGCCAGAGCACTGAAGCTTTCTTT
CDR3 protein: CASTLTGQSTEAFF

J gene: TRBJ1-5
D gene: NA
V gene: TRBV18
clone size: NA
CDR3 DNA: TGTGCCAGCTCACCACCTCGACAGCCCCAGCCCCAGCATTTT
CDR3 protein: CASSPPRQPQPQHF

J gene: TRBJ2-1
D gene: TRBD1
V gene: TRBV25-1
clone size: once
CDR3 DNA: TGTGCCAGCAGTGAAGGGGACAGGGTTAGCAATGAGCAGTTCTTC
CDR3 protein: CASSEGDRVSNEQFF

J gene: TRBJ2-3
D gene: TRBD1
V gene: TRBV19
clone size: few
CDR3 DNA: TGTGCCAGTAGGGGGACAGGGGGCACAGATACGCAGTATTTT
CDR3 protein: CASRGTGGTDTQYF

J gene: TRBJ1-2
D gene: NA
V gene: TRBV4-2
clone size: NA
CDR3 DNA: TGTGCCAGCAGCCAAGATTCCGGAGGGGACTATGGCTACACCTTC
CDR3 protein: CASSQDSGGDYGYTF

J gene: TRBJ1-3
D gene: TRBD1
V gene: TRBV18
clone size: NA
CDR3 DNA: TGTGCCAGCTCACCGCCGGGACAGAAGAACACCATATATTTT
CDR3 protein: CASSPPGQKNTIYF

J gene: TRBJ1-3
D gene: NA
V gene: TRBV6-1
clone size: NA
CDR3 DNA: TGTGCCAGCAGTGGAACTACAGGGTGGTCTGGAAACACCATATATTTT
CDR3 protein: CASSGTTGWSGNTIYF

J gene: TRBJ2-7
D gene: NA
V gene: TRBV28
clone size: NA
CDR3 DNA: TGTGCCAGCAGCCCCAACTACGAGCAGTACTTC
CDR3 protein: CASSPNYEQYF

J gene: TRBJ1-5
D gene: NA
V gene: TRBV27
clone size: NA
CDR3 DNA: TGTGCCAGCAGTTTTTCAGCGATTCAGCCCCAGCATTTT
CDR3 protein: CASSFSAIQPQHF

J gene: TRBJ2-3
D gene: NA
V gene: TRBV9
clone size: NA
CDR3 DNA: TGTGCCAGCAGCGAGGGAACTAGCCTGAGCACAGATACGCAGTATTTT
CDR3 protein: CASSEGTSLSTDTQYF

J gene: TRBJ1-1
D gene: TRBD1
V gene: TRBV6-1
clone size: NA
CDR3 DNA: TGTGCCTCGACAGGGATCGGCACTGAAGCTTTCTTT
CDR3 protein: CASTGIGTEAFF

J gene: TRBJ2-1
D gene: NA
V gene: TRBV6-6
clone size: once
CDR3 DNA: TGTGCCAGCACTTTCGGTATGGGGCACAATGAGCAGTTCTTC
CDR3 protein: CASTFGMGHNEQFF

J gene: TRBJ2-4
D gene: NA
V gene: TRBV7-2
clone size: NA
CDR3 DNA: TGTGCCAGCAGCTTGGACGACAGGCCCAGAAACATTCAGTACTTC
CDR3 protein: CASSLDDRPRNIQYF

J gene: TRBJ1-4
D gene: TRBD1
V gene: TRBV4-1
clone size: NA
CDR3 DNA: TGCGCCAGCAGCCATTTATTTGACAGGGCCACAACTAATGAAAAACTGTTTTTT
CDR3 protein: CASSHLFDRATTNEKLFF

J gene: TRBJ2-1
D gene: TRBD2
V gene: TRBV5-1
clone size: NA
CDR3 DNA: TGCGCCAGCAGCCCGAGGGGACTAGCGTTTGAGCAGTTCTTC
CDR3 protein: CASSPRGLAFEQFF

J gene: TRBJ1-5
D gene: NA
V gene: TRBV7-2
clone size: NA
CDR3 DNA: TGTGCCAGCAGCTTAGTCTGGGGGGATCAGCCCCAGCATTTT
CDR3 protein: CASSLVWGDQPQHF

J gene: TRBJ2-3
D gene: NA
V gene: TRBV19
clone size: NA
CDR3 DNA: TGTGCCAGTAGTATGGGGGGGGCCGATGGTAAGGATACGCAGTATTTT
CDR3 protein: CASSMGGADGKDTQYF

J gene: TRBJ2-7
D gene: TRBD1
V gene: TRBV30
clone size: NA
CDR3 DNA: TGTGCCTGGAGTCCCCGGCAGGGGGCTCTACTGATCTACGAGCAGTACTTC
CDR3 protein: CAWSPRQGALLIYEQYF

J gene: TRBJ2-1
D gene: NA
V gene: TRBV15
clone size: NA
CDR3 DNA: TGTGCCACCAGCAGAGTGGGGAGCAATGAGCAGTTCTTC
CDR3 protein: CATSRVGSNEQFF

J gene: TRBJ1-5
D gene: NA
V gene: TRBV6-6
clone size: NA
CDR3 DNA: TGTGCCAGCAACCTCGGACAGCTCCATCAGCCCCAGCATTTT
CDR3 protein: CASNLGQLHQPQHF